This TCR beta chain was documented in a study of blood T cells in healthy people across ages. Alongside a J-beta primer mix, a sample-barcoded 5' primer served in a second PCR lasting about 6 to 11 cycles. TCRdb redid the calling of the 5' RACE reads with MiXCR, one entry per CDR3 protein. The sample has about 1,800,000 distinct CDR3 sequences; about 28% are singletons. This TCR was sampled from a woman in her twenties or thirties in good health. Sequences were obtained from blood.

In nucleotides, the CDR3 is TGTGCCAGCGGTCTACGAGGGTTGCTGGGGGGGGATGAGCAGTTCTTC. Translating it yields CASGLRGLLGGDEQFF. The chain uses TRBV7-3 and TRBJ2-1; 7 positions agree with TRBD2. Per germline, CDR1 SGHTA and CDR2 FQGTGA. This CDR3 is built from 16 residues. V dropped 8 bases and J dropped 8; count of bases not matched to a gene: 18. Drawing the rest from reference TRBV7-3 and TRBJ2-1, the complete variable domain is GAGVSQTPSNKVTEKGKYVELRCDPISGHTALYWYRQSLGQGPEFLIYFQGTGAADDSGLPNDRFFAVRPEGSVSTLKIQRTERGDSAVYLCASGLRGLLGGDEQFFGPGTRLTVL.